This TCR beta chain was documented in a study of shared clonotypes between healthy human individuals. Whole-study findings and limits: Rarefaction revealed incomplete sorted-subset sequencing despite large depth.

This clone was seen only once. What it binds is not known. For every subset, genomic DNA was evenly distributed across several immunoSEQ plates. Libraries were prepared by immunoSEQ multiplex PCR; TCRdb keeps only in-frame clonotypes and omits some of them. The sample lists millions of clones; around 94% were seen once. Sequencing was performed on naive CD4+ T cells sorted from blood. The sample's subset: CD45RA+ positively selected. This receptor was taken from a man between 18 and 29 years old in good health.

CDR3: CASSYGTSNVIQYF. The CDR3 DNA reads as TGTGCCAGCAGTTACGGGACTTCTAATGTCATTCAGTACTTC. This chain uses TRBV6-5 with TRBJ2-4; D is possibly TRBD2 (6 bases). The CDR3 length is 14 residues. The ends were cut back, 2 bases at V and 9 bases at J, with 14 bases in the middle. The germline V gene encodes CDR1 MNHEY and CDR2 SVGAGI.